These T cell receptor beta chains were read from a single sample in a study of blood T cells in healthy people across ages. TCRdb recomputed calls from the 5' RACE reads with MiXCR, one row per CDR3 protein. The sample lists fewer than 800,000 distinct CDR3 sequences, about 34% occurring once. The sequencing sample was made of blood. These receptors were taken from a woman over 75 in good health. The CDR3 runs from the conserved cysteine through the conserved F or W. Each record gives: CDR3 protein, CDR3 DNA, clone size, J gene, D gene, V gene. The D gene is left open where the match is weak. Only some rows state a clone size, as once, few, many or a class for expanded clones.

cdr3_aa: CASTQDRGGNQPQHF; cdr3_nt: TGTGCCAGCACCCAGGACAGAGGAGGCAATCAGCCCCAGCATTTT; clone_size: few; j_call: TRBJ1-5; d_call: .; v_call: TRBV6-2/TRBV6-3
cdr3_aa: CASSLGTSEGLREQYF; cdr3_nt: TGCGCCAGCAGCTTGGGAACTAGCGAGGGGCTCCGCGAGCAGTACTTC; clone_size: .; j_call: TRBJ2-7; d_call: TRBD2; v_call: TRBV5-1
cdr3_aa: CASSQEGGNTYGYTF; cdr3_nt: TGCGCCAGCAGCCAAGAAGGAGGGAATACCTATGGCTACACCTTC; clone_size: .; j_call: TRBJ1-2; d_call: .; v_call: TRBV4-1
cdr3_aa: CASSLDSPYGYTF; cdr3_nt: TGTGCCAGCAGTCTTGACAGTCCCTATGGCTACACCTTC; clone_size: .; j_call: TRBJ1-2; d_call: .; v_call: TRBV7-2
cdr3_aa: CASSYSSGGYTF; cdr3_nt: TGTGCCAGCAGTTATAGTTCGGGGGGCTACACCTTC; clone_size: many; j_call: TRBJ1-2; d_call: .; v_call: TRBV6-6
cdr3_aa: CASSLVLEQPTDTQYF; cdr3_nt: TGTGCCAGCAGCTTGGTACTAGAGCAACCGACAGATACGCAGTATTTT; clone_size: many; j_call: TRBJ2-3; d_call: .; v_call: TRBV5-6
cdr3_aa: CASSPRQGRAETQYF; cdr3_nt: TGTGCCAGCAGCCCTCGACAGGGGAGGGCGGAGACCCAGTACTTC; clone_size: many; j_call: TRBJ2-5; d_call: .; v_call: TRBV5-4
cdr3_aa: CASSYSGTVQETQYF; cdr3_nt: TGTGCCAGCAGTTACTCAGGGACAGTTCAAGAGACCCAGTACTTC; clone_size: many; j_call: TRBJ2-5; d_call: TRBD1; v_call: TRBV6-5
cdr3_aa: CASSYSGQGIYEQYF; cdr3_nt: TGTGCCAGCAGTTACTCTGGACAGGGTATCTACGAGCAGTACTTC; clone_size: many; j_call: TRBJ2-7; d_call: TRBD1; v_call: TRBV6-5
cdr3_aa: CASSLLSRATQETQYF; cdr3_nt: TGTGCCAGCAGCTTATTGTCCAGGGCAACACAAGAGACCCAGTACTTC; clone_size: few; j_call: TRBJ2-5; d_call: .; v_call: TRBV7-9
cdr3_aa: CASSGRRGRTDTQYF; cdr3_nt: TGTGCCAGCAGCGGCCGGAGGGGCCGCACAGATACGCAGTATTTT; clone_size: many; j_call: TRBJ2-3; d_call: .; v_call: TRBV3-1
cdr3_aa: CSAPVGANVLTF; cdr3_nt: TGCAGTGCGCCGGTGGGGGCCAACGTCCTGACTTTC; clone_size: .; j_call: TRBJ2-6; d_call: .; v_call: TRBV20-1
cdr3_aa: CASSLSGSSNEKLFF; cdr3_nt: TGTGCCAGCAGTTTGTCTGGGAGCTCTAATGAAAAACTGTTTTTT; clone_size: .; j_call: TRBJ1-4; d_call: .; v_call: TRBV28
cdr3_aa: CSADRGRGEQYF; cdr3_nt: TGCAGTGCCGACAGGGGGCGTGGAGAGCAGTACTTC; clone_size: many; j_call: TRBJ2-5; d_call: TRBD1; v_call: TRBV20-1
cdr3_aa: CAIRGGGRADTQYF; cdr3_nt: TGTGCCATCAGAGGCGGGGGGCGAGCAGATACGCAGTATTTT; clone_size: few; j_call: TRBJ2-3; d_call: TRBD2; v_call: TRBV10-3
cdr3_aa: CASSFRGVRGEPQHF; cdr3_nt: TGTGCCAGCAGCTTCCGCGGGGTCCGGGGGGAGCCCCAGCATTTT; clone_size: many; j_call: TRBJ1-5; d_call: .; v_call: TRBV7-2
cdr3_aa: CASSWDGLGETQYF; cdr3_nt: TGTGCCAGCAGCTGGGACGGTCTTGGAGAGACCCAGTACTTC; clone_size: .; j_call: TRBJ2-5; d_call: .; v_call: TRBV7-3
cdr3_aa: CASSLQPNTEAFF; cdr3_nt: TGTGCCAGCAGTTTACAGCCGAACACTGAAGCTTTCTTT; clone_size: many; j_call: TRBJ1-1; d_call: .; v_call: TRBV12-3/TRBV12-4
cdr3_aa: CASSLKGTSPLHF; cdr3_nt: TGTGCCAGCAGTTTAAAGGGGACGTCACCCCTCCACTTT; clone_size: .; j_call: TRBJ1-6; d_call: .; v_call: TRBV12-3/TRBV12-4
cdr3_aa: CASTSGILGETQYF; cdr3_nt: TGTGCCAGCACCTCCGGAATTTTGGGGGAGACCCAGTACTTC; clone_size: many; j_call: TRBJ2-5; d_call: .; v_call: TRBV7-2
cdr3_aa: CAWGTGNVNEQFF; cdr3_nt: TGTGCCTGGGGGACAGGGAATGTCAATGAGCAGTTCTTC; clone_size: many; j_call: TRBJ2-1; d_call: TRBD1; v_call: TRBV28
cdr3_aa: CASSVRTAQNEKLFF; cdr3_nt: TGTGCCAGCAGTGTTAGGACAGCCCAGAATGAAAAACTGTTTTTT; clone_size: .; j_call: TRBJ1-4; d_call: .; v_call: TRBV6-1
cdr3_aa: CASSLDRGGSYNEQFF; cdr3_nt: TGTGCCAGCAGCTTGGACAGGGGGGGCTCCTACAATGAGCAGTTCTTC; clone_size: many; j_call: TRBJ2-1; d_call: .; v_call: TRBV5-8
cdr3_aa: CASSLLGQGGTEAFF; cdr3_nt: TGTGCCAGCAGCTTACTGGGACAGGGGGGAACTGAAGCTTTCTTT; clone_size: .; j_call: TRBJ1-1; d_call: TRBD1; v_call: TRBV7-2
cdr3_aa: CASSPGPLYEQYF; cdr3_nt: TGTGCCAGCAGCCCAGGACCCCTCTACGAGCAGTACTTC; clone_size: many; j_call: TRBJ2-7; d_call: .; v_call: TRBV7-3
cdr3_aa: CSAGTRVGNTEAFF; cdr3_nt: TGCAGTGCGGGAACCAGGGTTGGGAACACTGAAGCTTTCTTT; clone_size: few; j_call: TRBJ1-1; d_call: .; v_call: TRBV20-1
cdr3_aa: CASSSQGGGYGYTF; cdr3_nt: TGTGCCAGCAGTTCTCAGGGGGGTGGCTATGGCTACACCTTC; clone_size: many; j_call: TRBJ1-2; d_call: TRBD1; v_call: TRBV6-5
cdr3_aa: CASSLRQESGEQYF; cdr3_nt: TGTGCCAGCAGTTTACGACAGGAGAGCGGGGAGCAGTACTTC; clone_size: many; j_call: TRBJ2-7; d_call: .; v_call: TRBV12-3/TRBV12-4
cdr3_aa: CSANGQHTDPYEQYF; cdr3_nt: TGCAGTGCTAACGGACAGCACACTGACCCCTACGAGCAGTACTTC; clone_size: .; j_call: TRBJ2-7; d_call: .; v_call: TRBV20-1
cdr3_aa: CSASFSLHEQYF; cdr3_nt: TGCAGTGCTAGTTTTTCGCTCCACGAGCAGTACTTC; clone_size: .; j_call: TRBJ2-7; d_call: .; v_call: TRBV20-1
cdr3_aa: CASSGESYTQETQYF; cdr3_nt: TGTGCCAGCAGTGGTGAAAGCTATACCCAAGAGACCCAGTACTTC; clone_size: many; j_call: TRBJ2-5; d_call: .; v_call: TRBV6-2/TRBV6-3
cdr3_aa: CASSLQSLTYF; cdr3_nt: TGTGCCAGCAGTTTGCAGTCCTTGACGTATTTT; clone_size: .; j_call: TRBJ2-3; d_call: .; v_call: TRBV6-5
cdr3_aa: CASSPSGGNYGYTF; cdr3_nt: TGTGCCAGCAGTCCCTCAGGAGGGAACTATGGCTACACCTTC; clone_size: many; j_call: TRBJ1-2; d_call: .; v_call: TRBV27
cdr3_aa: CASSPWDTSNPYNEQFF; cdr3_nt: TGTGCCAGCAGCCCCTGGGACACCTCAAACCCCTACAATGAGCAGTTCTTC; clone_size: many; j_call: TRBJ2-1; d_call: .; v_call: TRBV7-3
cdr3_aa: CASSPGPITEAFF; cdr3_nt: TGTGCCAGCAGCCCCGGGCCTATCACTGAAGCTTTCTTT; clone_size: .; j_call: TRBJ1-1; d_call: .; v_call: TRBV27
cdr3_aa: CASSLESGLDIYNEQFF; cdr3_nt: TGTGCCAGCAGCTTAGAATCAGGCCTAGACATATACAATGAGCAGTTCTTC; clone_size: .; j_call: TRBJ2-1; d_call: .; v_call: TRBV5-6